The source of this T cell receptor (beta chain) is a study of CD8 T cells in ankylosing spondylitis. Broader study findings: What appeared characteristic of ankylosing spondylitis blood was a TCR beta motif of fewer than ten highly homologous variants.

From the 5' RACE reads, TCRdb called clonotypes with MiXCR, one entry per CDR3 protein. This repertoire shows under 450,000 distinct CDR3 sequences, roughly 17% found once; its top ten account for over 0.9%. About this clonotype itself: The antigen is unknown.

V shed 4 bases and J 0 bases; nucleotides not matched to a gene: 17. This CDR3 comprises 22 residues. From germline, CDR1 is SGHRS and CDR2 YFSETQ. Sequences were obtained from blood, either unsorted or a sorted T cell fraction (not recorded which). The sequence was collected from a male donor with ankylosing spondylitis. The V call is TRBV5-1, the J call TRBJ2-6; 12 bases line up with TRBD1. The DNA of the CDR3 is TGCGCCAGCAGCAAGTGGGACAGGGGGCGAGATTCTCGGAGCTCTGGGGCCAACGTCCTGACTTTC. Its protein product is CASSKWDRGRDSRSSGANVLTF.